Below are 10 T cell receptor beta chains sequenced from a single sample in a study of human T cells and chemical hapten exposure. Sample time point: patch test 2, 6 weeks after DPC sensitization. Treatment indicated: therapeutic diphenylcyclopropenone sensitization with weekly scalp DPC. TCRdb processed the RACE reads anew with MiXCR; each CDR3 protein has one entry. The data hold 65,000 to 90,000 distinct CDR3 sequences, with 6% to 8.5% observed a single time. The sample here was whole blood, taken in connection with sensitization to the hapten diphenylcyclopropenone (DPC). The source of these receptors is a woman aged 30 to 39 with alopecia areata. Some clones in this sample may be carry-over from other donors' samples.

This clonotype was found many times. The rearrangement joins TRBV29-1 to TRBJ1-3; D gene ambiguous. The germline V gene encodes CDR1 SQVTM and CDR2 ANQGSEA. Between the trimmed V and J ends, which lost 4 bases and 2 bases, there was a span of 12 bases. The CDR3 extends over 14 amino acids. The CDR3 coding sequence is TGCAGCGTTGGAGTCCCAGAGGCTGGAAACACCATATATTTT. As protein: CSVGVPEAGNTIYF.

There are many counts of this clonotype. CDR3 sequence: CASSLSRVTGELFF. CDR3 sequence (DNA): TGTGCCAGCAGTTTATCCAGGGTCACCGGGGAGCTGTTTTTT. This chain uses TRBV27 with TRBJ2-2; D possibly corresponds to TRBD1 (5 bases). The germline V gene has CDR1 MNHEY and CDR2 SMNVEV (reference sequence). The V gene lost 0 bases and the J gene lost 4 bases, with 6 bases spanning the gap. The CDR3 is made up of 14 amino acids.

This chain uses TRBV6-5 with TRBJ1-2, with 10 bases lining up with TRBD1. Trimming cost V 6 bases and J 6 bases; bases outside gene matches: 7. Germline V lookup: CDR1 MNHEY, CDR2 SVGAGI. The CDR3 loop spans 14 amino acids. CDR3 sequence (DNA): TGTGCCAGCAGAACGGGACAGGGGATAAATGGCTACACCTTC. Translated, it gives CASRTGQGINGYTF.

This clonotype occurred a few times. The chain links TRBV5-6 to TRBJ2-1; 7 nucleotides line up with TRBD2. Germline lookup yields CDR1 SGHDT and CDR2 YYEEEE. V gave up 0 bases and J gave up 4 bases; unmatched junction bases: 4. The CDR3 consists of 15 residues. CDR3 DNA: TGTGCCAGCAGCTTGGTAACAGCGGGATACAATGAGCAGTTCTTC. Protein product: CASSLVTAGYNEQFF.

This clonotype was counted only a few times. V and J are TRBV4-2 and TRBJ2-7; 7 bases line up with TRBD1. There are 19 residues in the CDR3. V dropped 2 bases and J dropped 2; count of bases not matched to a gene: 18. CDR1 and CDR2 from the germline V gene are LGHNA and YNFKEQ. DNA for the CDR3: TGTGCCAGCAGCCAATTCCCAGGGGATTTCCGGGACAGCACCTACGAGCAGTACTTC. The encoded protein is CASSQFPGDFRDSTYEQYF.

In this sample, this clonotype turned up many times. The chain recombines TRBV7-9 with TRBJ2-3; a possible D gene is TRBD1 (6 bases). There are 13 residues in the CDR3. V lost 5 bases, J lost 1 base, and 7 bases lay in between. Per germline, CDR1 SEHNR and CDR2 FQNEAQ (reference sequence). The CDR3 spells CASSPGGTDTQYF. In DNA form, the CDR3 reads TGTGCCAGCAGCCCAGGGGGCACAGATACGCAGTATTTT.

Details on this clonotype: A read error may produce the germline difference seen at one junction end. V and J are TRBV7-7 and TRBJ2-1, with D possibly being TRBD1 (6 bases). The CDR3 has 16 amino acids. Germline CDR1 and CDR2: SSHAT and FNYEAQ (reference sequence). The DNA for the CDR3 is TGTGCTAGCAGCCCCTTTTTGGGGGCATCCTACAATGAGCAGTTCTTC. This gives the protein CASSPFLGASYNEQFF. The full variable domain, its missing parts supplied by reference TRBV7-7 and TRBJ2-1, is GAGVSQSPRYKVTKRGQDVTLRCDPISSHATLYWYQQALGQGPEFLTYFNYEAQPDKSGLPSDRFSAERPEGSISTLTIQRTEQRDSAMYRCASSPFLGASYNEQFFGPGTRLTVL.

The genes are TRBV12-3 or TRBV12-4 and TRBJ1-5; D is undetermined. The CDR3 has 14 residues. Trimming took off 6 bases at V and 0 bases at J, with 9 bases between the two ends. CDR3 DNA: TGTGCCAGCAGGACGTGGGGTAGCAATCAGCCCCAGCATTTT. Translated, it gives CASRTWGSNQPQHF.

This clonotype was detected many times. The genes are TRBV24-1 and TRBJ2-2; a weak D match, TRBD2 (6 bases). The V gene's germline CDR1 is KGHDR and CDR2 SFDVKD. The V end was cut by 4 bases, the J end by 3 bases, with 17 bases between. This CDR3 is 17 amino acids long. DNA of the CDR3: TGTGCCACCAGTGAGGGGGGATGGAGGGCGGACACCGGGGAGCTGTTTTTT. Protein: CATSEGGWRADTGELFF.

The sample holds many counts of this clonotype. The CDR3 here is CASTEGSINTGELFF. The CDR3 nucleotides read TGTGCCAGCACCGAGGGCAGTATTAACACCGGGGAGCTGTTTTTT. This chain uses TRBV2 with TRBJ2-2; possibly TRBD2 for D (5 bases). This CDR3 has 15 residues. V lost 7 bases and J lost 2, with 14 bases in between. From germline, CDR1 is SNHLY and CDR2 FYNNEI.